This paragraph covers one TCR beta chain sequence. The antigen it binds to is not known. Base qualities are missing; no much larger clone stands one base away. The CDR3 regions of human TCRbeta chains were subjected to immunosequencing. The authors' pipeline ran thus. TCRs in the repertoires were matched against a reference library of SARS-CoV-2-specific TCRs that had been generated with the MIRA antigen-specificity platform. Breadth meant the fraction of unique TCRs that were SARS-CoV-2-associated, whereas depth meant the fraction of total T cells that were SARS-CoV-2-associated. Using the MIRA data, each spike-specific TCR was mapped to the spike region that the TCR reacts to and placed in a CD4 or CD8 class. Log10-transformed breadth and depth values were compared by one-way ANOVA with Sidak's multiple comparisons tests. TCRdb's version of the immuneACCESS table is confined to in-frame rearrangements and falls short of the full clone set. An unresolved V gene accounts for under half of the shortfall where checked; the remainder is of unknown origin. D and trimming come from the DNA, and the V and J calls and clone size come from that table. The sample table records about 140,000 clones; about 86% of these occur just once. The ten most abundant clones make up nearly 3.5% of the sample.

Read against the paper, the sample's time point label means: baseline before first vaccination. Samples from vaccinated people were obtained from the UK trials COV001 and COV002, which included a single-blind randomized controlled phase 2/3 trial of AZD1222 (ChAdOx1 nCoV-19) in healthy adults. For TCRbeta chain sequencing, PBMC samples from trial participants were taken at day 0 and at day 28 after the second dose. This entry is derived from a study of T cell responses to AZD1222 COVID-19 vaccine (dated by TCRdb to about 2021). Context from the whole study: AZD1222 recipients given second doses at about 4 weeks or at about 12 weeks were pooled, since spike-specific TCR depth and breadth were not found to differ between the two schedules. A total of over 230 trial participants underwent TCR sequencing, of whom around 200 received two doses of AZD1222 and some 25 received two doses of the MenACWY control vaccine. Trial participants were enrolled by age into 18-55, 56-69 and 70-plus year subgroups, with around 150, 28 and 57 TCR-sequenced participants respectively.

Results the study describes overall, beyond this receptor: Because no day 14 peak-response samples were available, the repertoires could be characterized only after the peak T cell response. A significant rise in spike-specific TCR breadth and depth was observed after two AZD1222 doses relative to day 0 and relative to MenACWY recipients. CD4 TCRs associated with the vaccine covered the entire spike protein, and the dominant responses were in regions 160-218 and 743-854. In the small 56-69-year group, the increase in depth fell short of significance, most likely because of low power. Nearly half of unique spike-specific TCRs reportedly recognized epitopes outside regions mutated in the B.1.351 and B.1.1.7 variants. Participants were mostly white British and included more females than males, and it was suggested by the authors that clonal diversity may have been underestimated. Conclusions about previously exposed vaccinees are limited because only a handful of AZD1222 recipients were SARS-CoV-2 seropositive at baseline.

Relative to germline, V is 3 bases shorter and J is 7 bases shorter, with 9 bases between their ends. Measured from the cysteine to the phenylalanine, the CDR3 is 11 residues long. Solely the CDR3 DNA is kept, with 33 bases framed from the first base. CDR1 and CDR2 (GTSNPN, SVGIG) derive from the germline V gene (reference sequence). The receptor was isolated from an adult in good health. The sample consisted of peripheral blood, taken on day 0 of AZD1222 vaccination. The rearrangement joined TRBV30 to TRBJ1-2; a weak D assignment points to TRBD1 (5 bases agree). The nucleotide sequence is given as TGTGCCTGGAGCGTGGGGCTTGGCTACACCTTC. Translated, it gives CAWSVGLGYTF.